Presented here are 11 T cell receptor beta chains from one specimen sequenced in a study of T cells in tuberculosis. Some clones are missing from TCRdb's copy, which holds only in-frame ones; the method was immunoSEQ multiplex PCR. The table shows fewer than 45,000 clones, with more than 90% occurring only once. The sequenced sample was PBMCs. The source of these receptors is a donor aged 10-30 years with latent tuberculosis or without tuberculosis infection.

This chain connects TRBV1 to TRBJ2-2; TRBD1, the table's D call, lacks a check against the DNA. TRBV1 is a listed pseudogene. The CDR3 is 13 amino acids. The chain's CDR3 is CTSSLGATGELFF. Here the CDR3 DNA reads TGCACCAGCAGCCTAGGGGCAACCGGGGAGCTGTTTTTT.

V is TRBV30 and J is TRBJ1-4; 7 bases match TRBD1. The ends lost 0 bases at V and 3 bases at J; junction bases unmatched: 4. The germline V gene encodes CDR1 GTSNPN and CDR2 SVGIG (reference sequence). The length of the CDR3 is 15 residues. The CDR3 reads CAWSVWGTANEKLFF. DNA for the CDR3: TGTGCCTGGAGTGTATGGGGGACAGCTAATGAAAAACTGTTTTTT. The entire variable domain, with the rest obtained from reference TRBV30 and TRBJ1-4, is as follows: SQTIHQWPATLVQPVGSPLSLECTVEGTSNPNLYWYRQAAGRGLQLLFYSVGIGQISSEVPQNLSASRPQDRQFILSSKKLLLSDSGFYLCAWSVWGTANEKLFFGSGTQLSVL.

V is TRBV30 and J is TRBJ2-3, with D uncertain. Between the trimmed V and J ends, which lost 2 bases and 2 bases, there was a span of 8 bases. The CDR3 consists of 13 residues. Germline CDR1 GTSNPN, CDR2 SVGIG (reference sequence). The CDR3 nucleotides are TGTGCCTGGAGTCCACTTTACACAGATACGCAGTATTTT. This sequence encodes CAWSPLYTDTQYF.

This chain uses TRBV7-9 with TRBJ2-3; 11 bases map to TRBD2. CDR3 length: 16 amino acids. Germline loops: CDR1 SEHNR, CDR2 FQNEAQ (reference sequence). Unmatched junction bases numbered 7, after V lost 3 bases and J lost 5 bases. CDR3 sequence: CASSLGLAGGKDTQYF. The DNA of the CDR3 is TGTGCCAGCAGCTTGGGGCTAGCGGGAGGCAAAGATACGCAGTATTTT. The complete variable domain, with remaining parts taken from reference TRBV7-9 and TRBJ2-3, reads DTGVSQNPRHKITKRGQNVTFRCDPISEHNRLYWYRQTLGQGPEFLTYFQNEAQLEKSRLLSDRFSAERPKGSFSTLEIQRTEQGDSAMYLCASSLGLAGGKDTQYFGPGTRLTVL.

The rearrangement links TRBV5-4 to TRBJ2-1; TRBD1 aligns across 9 bases. V shed 4 bases and J 7 bases; nucleotides not matched to a gene: 9. Germline values: CDR1 SGHNT, CDR2 YYREEE (reference sequence). This CDR3 has 15 residues. Written as DNA, the CDR3 is TGTGCCAGCAGCCTAGGGGGGACAGGGAATAATGAGCAGTTCTTC. Protein sequence: CASSLGGTGNNEQFF.

V usage is TRBV5-1 and J usage is TRBJ1-5; the match to TRBD1 covers 11 bases. Trimming removed 4 bases from V and 6 bases from J; junction bases left unmatched: 6. Germline V gene lookup returns CDR1 SGHRS and CDR2 YFSETQ. This CDR3 spans 15 amino acids. In DNA, the CDR3 is TGCGCCAGCAGCCTGGACAGGGGGCGCGGTCAGCCCCAGCATTTT. The encoded protein is CASSLDRGRGQPQHF.

V usage is TRBV7-6 and J usage is TRBJ2-1; no clear D gene. Trimming took off 2 bases at V and 4 bases at J, with 3 bases between the two ends. CDR3 length: 12 amino acids. CDR1 is SGHVS, CDR2 FNYEAQ, per germline. The CDR3 loop is CASSLYYNEQFF. The DNA for the CDR3 is TGTGCCAGCAGCTTATATTACAATGAGCAGTTCTTC.

This chain links TRBV2 with TRBJ2-5; 12 nucleotides match TRBD2. The CDR3 length is 16 residues. V shed 6 bases, J shed 5 bases, and the junction held 10 bases outside the gene matches. Germline CDR1 SNHLY, CDR2 FYNNEI. Here the CDR3 reads CASRAFLAGGGETQYF. The CDR3 DNA is TGTGCCAGCAGGGCCTTTCTAGCGGGAGGGGGGGAGACCCAGTACTTC.

The rearrangement uses TRBV13 and TRBJ2-2, with D perhaps matching TRBD1 (5 bases). The V gene's germline CDR1 is PRHDT and CDR2 FYEKMQ (reference sequence). The V and J ends lost 2 bases and 4 bases respectively, with 8 bases between them. The CDR3 spans 14 residues. The CDR3: CASSLKQGTGELFF. CDR3 nucleotide sequence: TGTGCCAGCAGCTTAAAGCAGGGCACCGGGGAGCTGTTTTTT.

The chain couples TRBV12-5 to TRBJ2-3; tentatively, D is TRBD2 (6 bases). The CDR3 totals 18 residues. The germline V and J ends were trimmed by 0 bases and 0 bases, with 16 bases remaining between them. From germline, CDR1 is LGHNT and CDR2 FRNRAP. CDR3 protein: CASGLVRGLGRSTDTQYF. The CDR3 DNA sequence: TGTGCTAGTGGTTTGGTACGGGGGTTGGGCAGAAGCACAGATACGCAGTATTTT.

The rearrangement links TRBV19 to TRBJ1-5, with a weak D call TRBD1 (6 bases). Germline V gives CDR1 LNHDA, CDR2 SQIVND (reference sequence). This CDR3 region has 15 residues. V dropped 3 bases and J dropped 3 bases, with 12 bases sitting between them. The chain's CDR3 is CASSIVRGSNQPQHF. The CDR3 nucleotides are TGTGCCAGTAGTATTGTCAGGGGTTCCAATCAGCCCCAGCATTTT.